These 3 T cell receptor beta chains were sequenced from one sample in a study of identical twins. TCRdb passed the 5' RACE reads through MiXCR, listing each CDR3 protein once. Of 500,000 to 700,000 distinct CDR3 sequences listed, around 7.5% are singletons. The same sample was also studied in work on yellow fever vaccine responses in identical twins.

The sequencing input was PBMCs. Receptors were obtained from a young woman in good health.

The V and J genes are TRBV7-2 and TRBJ1-5; unclear D gene. The length of the CDR3 is 13 residues. Trimming removed 2 bases at V and 4 bases at J, with 6 bases between. Germline-derived CDR1 and CDR2 are SGHTA and FQGNSA. The CDR3, as DNA: TGTGCCAGCAGCTTATATCTTAATCAGCCCCAGCATTTT. It is translated as CASSLYLNQPQHF.

This clonotype has just a few counts. The V gene is TRBV12-3 or TRBV12-4, the J gene TRBJ2-1; TRBD2 agrees at 14 bases. J gave up 8 bases and V 3 bases, and 9 bases lay outside the gene matches. This CDR3 is built from 17 residues. CDR3 loop: CASSFFTTSGRGDEQFF. DNA of the CDR3: TGTGCCAGCAGTTTCTTTACGACTAGCGGGAGGGGGGATGAGCAGTTCTTC.

This clonotype has only a few counts. The rearrangement uses TRBV28 and TRBJ1-2; D call uncertain. The CDR3 is 14 amino acids. The germline V gene has CDR1 MDHEN and CDR2 SYDVKM. Trimming pared 9 bases from V and 4 bases from J, leaving 18 bases between. CDR3 protein: CASRSLDSLYGYTF. The DNA of the CDR3 is TGTGCCAGTAGATCCCTCGACTCTCTCTATGGCTACACCTTC.